These 16 T cell receptor beta chains share one sample of origin, sequenced in a study of OX40 agonist ivuxolimab in advanced cancers. Profiling relied on immunoSEQ multiplex PCR, and the TCRdb table lists in-frame clones only, not all of them. The data show 55,000 to 60,000 clones, about 93% seen once. Specimen: CD4+ or CD8+ T cells sorted from blood, collected in a trial of the OX40 agonist ivuxolimab. The receptors were gathered from an adult with an advanced solid tumor such as melanoma, head and neck, liver or kidney cancer.

The CDR3 DNA sequence: TGTGCCAGTAGTATATGGGGGAATAGCAATCAGCCCCAGCATTTT. It specifies CASSIWGNSNQPQHF. The chain employs TRBV19 and TRBJ1-5; a possible D gene is TRBD1 (5 bases). Between the trimmed V and J ends, which lost 2 bases and 0 bases, there was a span of 8 bases. There are 15 residues in the CDR3. CDR1 LNHDA and CDR2 SQIVND come from the germline V gene (reference sequence).

This chain connects TRBV6-1 to TRBJ2-7, with D maybe TRBD2 (6 bases). V shed 3 bases and J shed 4 bases, with 7 bases lying between them. The CDR3 covers 12 residues. Per germline, CDR1 MNHNS and CDR2 SASEGT. CDR3 residues: CASSEEGYEQYF. Here the CDR3 DNA reads TGTGCCAGCAGTGAGGAGGGGTACGAGCAGTACTTC.

This chain links TRBV27 with TRBJ2-1, with D tentatively TRBD1 (6 bases). Germline loops: CDR1 MNHEY, CDR2 SMNVEV (reference sequence). The germline V and J ends were trimmed by 8 bases and 2 bases, with 7 bases remaining between them. CDR3 length: 12 amino acids. As DNA, the CDR3 is TGTGCCAGCGGGGACACCTACAATGAGCAGTTCTTC. Encoded protein: CASGDTYNEQFF.

J is TRBJ2-2 and V is TRBV7-9, with a tentative D call TRBD1 (6 bases). The CDR3 spans 15 residues. Germline values: CDR1 SEHNR, CDR2 FQNEAQ (reference sequence). Trimming cost V 1 base and J 6 bases, with 12 bases left between them. In DNA form, the CDR3 reads TGTGCCAGCAGCTTAGGGTGGACAGCGGCCGGGGAGCTGTTTTTT. It translates to CASSLGWTAAGELFF.

V usage is TRBV29-1 and J usage is TRBJ1-2, with 10 bases identical to TRBD1. V shed 1 base and J 8 bases; nucleotides not matched to a gene: 4. The CDR3 sequence is 13 residues long. Germline CDR1 reads SQVTM; CDR2 reads ANQGSEA. CDR3 loop: CSVEGQGALGYTF. The CDR3 DNA reads as TGCAGCGTTGAAGGACAGGGGGCGCTAGGCTACACCTTC.

This chain uses TRBV27 with TRBJ2-1; D remains ambiguous. This CDR3 spans 15 amino acids. The germline CDR1 and CDR2 sequences are MNHEY and SMNVEV (reference sequence). V lost 3 bases, J lost 0 bases, and 9 bases lay in between. The CDR3 DNA reads as TGTGCCAGCAGTTTTAGCCCTAGCTCCTACAATGAGCAGTTCTTC. Translating it yields CASSFSPSSYNEQFF.

The V gene is TRBV7-9, the J gene TRBJ2-2; D gene ambiguous. V lost 5 bases and J lost 2, with 12 bases in between. The CDR3 covers 15 residues. From germline, CDR1 is SEHNR and CDR2 FQNEAQ (reference sequence). The CDR3 DNA sequence: TGTGCCAGCAGCCAGAATCAGCTAAACACCGGGGAGCTGTTTTTT. This encodes CASSQNQLNTGELFF.

The V call is TRBV28, the J call TRBJ2-7, with 12 bases aligning to TRBD2. This CDR3 is built from 14 residues. J lost 6 bases, V lost 5 bases, and 5 bases had no gene match. Germline-derived CDR1 and CDR2 are MDHEN and SYDVKM. The chain's CDR3 is CASSPSGRATEQYF. Here the CDR3 DNA reads TGTGCCAGCAGTCCTAGCGGGAGGGCCACCGAGCAGTACTTC.

V gene TRBV19 combines with J gene TRBJ2-5, with 16 bases lining up with TRBD2. CDR1 and CDR2 (germline): LNHDA, SQIVND (reference sequence). V trimming: 0 bases; J trimming: 5 bases; junction bases outside the gene matches: 3. The CDR3 runs to 17 residues. The CDR3: CASSIDGTSGRAETQYF. The CDR3 DNA is TGTGCCAGTAGTATAGATGGGACTAGCGGGAGGGCCGAGACCCAGTACTTC.

This chain joins TRBV28 and TRBJ2-5; 7 bases fit TRBD1. Germline CDR1 is MDHEN and CDR2 is SYDVKM. V lost 3 bases to trimming and J lost 2 bases; unmatched junction nucleotides: 9. This CDR3 contains 16 residues. DNA of the CDR3: TGTGCCAGCAGTTTGTTGATGGGACAGCAACAAGAGACCCAGTACTTC. Translated: CASSLLMGQQQETQYF. Based on the CDR3 plus reference TRBV28 and TRBJ2-5, the full variable domain is DVKVTQSSRYLVKRTGEKVFLECVQDMDHENMFWYRQDPGLGLRLIYFSYDVKMKEKGDIPEGYSVSREKKERFSLILESASTNQTSMYLCASSLLMGQQQETQYFGPGTRLLVL.

The rearrangement joins TRBV4-1 to TRBJ2-5; 7 nucleotides agree with TRBD1. The germline V gene encodes CDR1 MGHRA and CDR2 YSYEKL. The CDR3 runs to 13 residues. V lost 2 bases and J lost 5; bases outside the gene matches: 2. CDR3 protein: CASSQRGLETQYF. CDR3 DNA: TGCGCCAGCAGCCAAAGGGGGCTGGAGACCCAGTACTTC.

The J gene is TRBJ2-5, the V gene TRBV5-1; 8 nucleotides match TRBD1. Germline lookup yields CDR1 SGHRS and CDR2 YFSETQ. The CDR3 length is 15 residues. The ends lost 4 bases at V and 0 bases at J; junction bases unmatched: 5. CDR3 protein: CASSPWTGHQETQYF. For the CDR3, the DNA is TGCGCCAGCAGCCCCTGGACAGGGCACCAAGAGACCCAGTACTTC.

The chain joins TRBV28 to TRBJ1-4; 9 nucleotides align to TRBD1. Germline CDR1 and CDR2: MDHEN and SYDVKM. Unmatched junction bases numbered 7, after V lost 4 bases and J lost 7 bases. CDR3 length equals 15 residues. The CDR3 loop is CASSSRTGAGEKLFF. CDR3 DNA sequence: TGTGCCAGCAGTTCCAGGACAGGGGCGGGTGAAAAACTGTTTTTT. Full variable domain (remainder filled in from reference TRBV28 and TRBJ1-4): DVKVTQSSRYLVKRTGEKVFLECVQDMDHENMFWYRQDPGLGLRLIYFSYDVKMKEKGDIPEGYSVSREKKERFSLILESASTNQTSMYLCASSSRTGAGEKLFFGSGTQLSVL.

The chain couples TRBV5-1 to TRBJ2-5; D is ambiguous. With the DNA end fitting TRBJ2-7 better, the J assignment may be wrong. The CDR3 sequence is 14 residues long. Germline V gives CDR1 SGHRS, CDR2 YFSETQ. CDR3 DNA sequence: TGCGCCAGCAGCTTGTATCAGGAGTCCTACGAGCAGTACTTC. It yields the protein CASSLYQESYEQYF.

V and J are TRBV27 and TRBJ2-1; perhaps TRBD2 as D (6 bases). Germline lookup yields CDR1 MNHEY and CDR2 SMNVEV (reference sequence). There are 14 residues in the CDR3. The V and J ends lost 3 bases and 8 bases respectively, with 14 bases between them. CDR3 in DNA: TGTGCCAGCAGTTTCGGCCTAGCGAGACATGAGCAGTTCTTC. Residues: CASSFGLARHEQFF.

This chain links TRBV4-3 with TRBJ2-7, with 13 bases fitting TRBD2. CDR1 LGHNA and CDR2 YSLEER come from the germline V gene. This CDR3 has 16 amino acids. The V and J ends lost 0 bases and 5 bases, in that order; junction bases with no gene match: 4. The CDR3 spells CASSQDQGLAGDEQYF. DNA of the CDR3: TGCGCCAGCAGCCAAGATCAAGGACTAGCGGGAGACGAGCAGTACTTC.